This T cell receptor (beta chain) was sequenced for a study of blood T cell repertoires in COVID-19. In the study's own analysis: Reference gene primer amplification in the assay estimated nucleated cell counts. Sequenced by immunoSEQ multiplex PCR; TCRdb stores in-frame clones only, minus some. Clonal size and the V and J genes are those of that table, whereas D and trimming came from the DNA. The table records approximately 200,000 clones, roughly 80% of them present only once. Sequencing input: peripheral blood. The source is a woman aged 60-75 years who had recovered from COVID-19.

The CDR3 DNA sequence: TGTGCCAGCAGTGAGGACAGGGTTTCGGATGAGCAGTTCTTC. This encodes CASSEDRVSDEQFF. The chain is built from TRBV2 and TRBJ2-1; 8 bases map to TRBD1. Germline loops: CDR1 SNHLY, CDR2 FYNNEI. The CDR3 loop spans 14 amino acids. V gave up 3 bases and J gave up 8 bases; unmatched junction bases: 6.